This T cell receptor (beta chain) was captured by sequencing in a study of blood T cell repertoires in COVID-19 (TCRdb year 2020). With respect to the entire study: Collaborator samples came from the United States, Italy and Spain and covered acute and convalescent phases of COVID-19. The repertoires were released in a freely available public database meant as a resource for research on the immune response to SARS-CoV-2. The material from the prospective study consisted of cDNA or gDNA derived from T cells, B-cell-depleted T cells, or PBMCs. Where HLA class I and class II types were available, the types were taken from metadata supplied by the sample provider, not from assay-based typing. Subjects who had been exposed to COVID-19, were actively infected with it, or had recovered from it provided the deeply sampled blood TCRbeta repertoires that made up the dataset. Nearly every sample came with metadata listing a de-identified subject ID, COVID-19 status, age in years and sex. Samples were obtained from the ongoing ImmuneRACE study (first 160 participants) and from 1,254 subjects provided by 6 global collaborators. What the study reported, not specific to this receptor: Clinical and demographic metadata were provided uncurated, with the amount varying by source and participant.

Remarks on this clone: This receptor's antigen is unknown. Base qualities were left out, and no much larger clone turns up one base away.

The immunoSEQ Assay, a bias-controlled multiplex PCR, was used to amplify TCRbeta CDR3 regions from genomic DNA. The authors processed their data as follows. Nucleated cell counts per sample were estimated from amplification of reference gene primers within the assay. To quantify the absolute abundance of each unique TCRbeta CDR3 rearrangement, sequence reads were collapsed and filtered. For each sample, productive Simpson clonality was calculated by taking the square root of Simpson's diversity index across productive rearrangements. TCRdb's version of the immuneACCESS table is confined to in-frame rearrangements and falls short of the full clone set. An unresolved V gene accounts for under half of the shortfall where checked; the remainder is of unknown origin. V and J calls plus clone size are reproduced from that table; the DNA served to infer D and trimming. The sample table contains roughly 200,000 clones; only one count was recorded for 70% to 90% of them. The ten largest clones capture less than 1.5% of the sample.

In the prospective study, participants were roughly 18 to 100 years old, resided in 20 to 30 geographic areas of the United States, and were enrolled through a virtual design. In the prospective study, cohorts were assigned on the basis of participant-reported clinical history obtained from a screening survey and a study questionnaire. For ImmuneRACE Cohort 3, a participant was defined as recovered based on two consecutive negative NP/OP PCR tests, clearance by a healthcare professional, or resolution of symptoms. Mobile phlebotomists in the prospective study collected whole blood, serum and a nasopharyngeal or oropharyngeal swab from every participant. Prospective study participants could optionally give additional blood draws and questionnaires over a roughly two-month period. Before DNA extraction, blood samples from the prospective study were shipped at room temperature or frozen. V loses 7 bases at its end and J loses 5 bases; junction bases beyond the gene matches: 7. CDR3 length: 14 amino acids, cysteine to phenylalanine. Here the CDR3 DNA is all that survives: 42 bases in frame from base 1. Per the germline V gene (reference sequence), SEHNR is the CDR1 and FQNEAQ is the CDR2.

The sequenced sample consisted of PBMCs or T cells enriched from blood (not recorded which). This TCR was sampled from a man younger than 40 who had recovered from COVID-19. Rearrangement joined TRBV7-9 to TRBJ2-7, with 11 bases aligning to TRBD1. The CDR3 corresponds to CASTYGTGGNEQYF. The nucleotides read TGTGCCAGCACCTACGGGACAGGGGGAAACGAGCAGTACTTC.